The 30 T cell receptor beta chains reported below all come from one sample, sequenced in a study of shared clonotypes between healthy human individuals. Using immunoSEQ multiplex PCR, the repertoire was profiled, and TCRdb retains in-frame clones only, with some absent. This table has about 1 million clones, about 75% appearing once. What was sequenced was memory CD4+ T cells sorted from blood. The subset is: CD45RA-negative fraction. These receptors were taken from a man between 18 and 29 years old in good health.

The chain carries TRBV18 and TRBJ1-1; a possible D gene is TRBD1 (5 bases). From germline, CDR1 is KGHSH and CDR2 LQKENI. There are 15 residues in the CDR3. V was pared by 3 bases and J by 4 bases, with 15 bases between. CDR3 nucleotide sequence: TGTGCCAGCTCACCCTCATGGGGGACGAGCACTGAAGCTTTCTTT. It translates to CASSPSWGTSTEAFF. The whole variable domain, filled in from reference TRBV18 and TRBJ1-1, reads NAGVMQNPRHLVRRRGQEARLRCSPMKGHSHVYWYRQLPEEGLKFMVYLQKENIIDESGMPKERFSAEFPKEGPSILRIQQVVRGDSAAYFCASSPSWGTSTEAFFGQGTRLTVV.

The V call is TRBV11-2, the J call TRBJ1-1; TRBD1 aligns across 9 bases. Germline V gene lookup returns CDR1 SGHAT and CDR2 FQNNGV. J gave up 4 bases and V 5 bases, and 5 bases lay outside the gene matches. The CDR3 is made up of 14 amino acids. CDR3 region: CASSPRTGATEAFF. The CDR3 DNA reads TGTGCCAGCAGCCCGCGGACAGGGGCCACTGAAGCTTTCTTT.

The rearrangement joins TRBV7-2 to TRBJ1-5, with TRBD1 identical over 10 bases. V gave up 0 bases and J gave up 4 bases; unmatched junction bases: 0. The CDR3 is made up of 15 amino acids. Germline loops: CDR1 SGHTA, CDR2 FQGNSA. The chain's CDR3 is CASSLAGQGNQPQHF. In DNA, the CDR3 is TGTGCCAGCAGCTTAGCGGGACAGGGGAATCAGCCCCAGCATTTT.

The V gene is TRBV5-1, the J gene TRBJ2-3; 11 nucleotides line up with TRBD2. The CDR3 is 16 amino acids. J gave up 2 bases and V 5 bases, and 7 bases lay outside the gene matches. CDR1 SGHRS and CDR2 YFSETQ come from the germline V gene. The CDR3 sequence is CASRTGTSGFTDTQYF. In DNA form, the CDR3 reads TGCGCCAGCAGAACCGGGACTAGCGGTTTCACAGATACGCAGTATTTT.

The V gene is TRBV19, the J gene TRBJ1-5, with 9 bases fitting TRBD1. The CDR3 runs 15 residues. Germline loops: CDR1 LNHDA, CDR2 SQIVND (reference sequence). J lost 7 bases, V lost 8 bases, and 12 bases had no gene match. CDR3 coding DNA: TGTGCCAGTTCCTCACAGGGGGCAACGGACCAGCCCCAGCATTTT. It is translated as CASSSQGATDQPQHF.

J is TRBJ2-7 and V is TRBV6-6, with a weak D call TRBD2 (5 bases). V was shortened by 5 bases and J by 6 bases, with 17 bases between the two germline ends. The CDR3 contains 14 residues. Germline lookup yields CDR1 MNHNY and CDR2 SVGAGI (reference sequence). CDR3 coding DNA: TGTGCCAGCAGTCCCCGAGGGAGCTACGCCGAGCAGTACTTC. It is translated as CASSPRGSYAEQYF.

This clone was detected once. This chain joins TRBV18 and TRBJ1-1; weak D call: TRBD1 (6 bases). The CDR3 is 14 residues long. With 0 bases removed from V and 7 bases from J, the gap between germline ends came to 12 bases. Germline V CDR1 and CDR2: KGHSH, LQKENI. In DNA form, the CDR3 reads TGTGCCAGCTCACCACCCGCTGGGGGCGATGAAGCTTTCTTT. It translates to CASSPPAGGDEAFF. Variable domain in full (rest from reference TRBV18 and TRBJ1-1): NAGVMQNPRHLVRRRGQEARLRCSPMKGHSHVYWYRQLPEEGLKFMVYLQKENIIDESGMPKERFSAEFPKEGPSILRIQQVVRGDSAAYFCASSPPAGGDEAFFGQGTRLTVV.

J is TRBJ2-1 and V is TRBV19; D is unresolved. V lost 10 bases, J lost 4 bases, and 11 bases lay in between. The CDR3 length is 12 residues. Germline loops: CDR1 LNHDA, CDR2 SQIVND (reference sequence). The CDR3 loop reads CATRYRYNEQFF. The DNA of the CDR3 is TGTGCCACCCGATATAGATACAATGAGCAGTTCTTC.

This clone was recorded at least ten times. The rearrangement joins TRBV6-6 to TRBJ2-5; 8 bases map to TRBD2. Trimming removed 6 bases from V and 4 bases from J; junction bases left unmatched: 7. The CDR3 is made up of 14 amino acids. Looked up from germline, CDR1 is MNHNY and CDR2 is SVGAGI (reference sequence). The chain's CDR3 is CASSPRGGAETQYF. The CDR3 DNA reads TGTGCCAGCAGCCCCCGGGGGGGCGCAGAGACCCAGTACTTC.

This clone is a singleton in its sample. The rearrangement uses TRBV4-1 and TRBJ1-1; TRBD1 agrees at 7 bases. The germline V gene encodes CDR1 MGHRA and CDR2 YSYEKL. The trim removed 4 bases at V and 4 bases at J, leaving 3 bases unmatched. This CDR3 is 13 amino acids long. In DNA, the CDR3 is TGCGCCAGCAGCCCCAGGGGGGGCACTGAAGCTTTCTTT. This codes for CASSPRGGTEAFF.

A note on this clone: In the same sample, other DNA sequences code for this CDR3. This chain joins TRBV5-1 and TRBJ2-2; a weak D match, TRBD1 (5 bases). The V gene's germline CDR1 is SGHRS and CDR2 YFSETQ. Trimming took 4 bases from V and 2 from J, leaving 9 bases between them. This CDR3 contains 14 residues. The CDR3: CASSADRNTGELFF. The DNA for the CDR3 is TGCGCCAGCAGCGCCGACAGAAACACCGGGGAGCTGTTTTTT.

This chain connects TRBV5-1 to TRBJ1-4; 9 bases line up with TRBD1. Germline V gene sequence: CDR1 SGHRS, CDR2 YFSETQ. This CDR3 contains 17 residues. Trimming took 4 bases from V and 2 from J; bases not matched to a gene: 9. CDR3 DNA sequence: TGCGCCAGCAGCACCCGGACAGGGGAGAGGACTAATGAAAAACTGTTTTTT. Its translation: CASSTRTGERTNEKLFF.

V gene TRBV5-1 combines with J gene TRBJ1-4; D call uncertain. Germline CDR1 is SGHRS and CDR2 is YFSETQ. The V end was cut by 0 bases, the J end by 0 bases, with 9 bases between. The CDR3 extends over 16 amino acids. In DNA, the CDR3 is TGCGCCAGCAGCTTGGCCGAAGCGGCAACTAATGAAAAACTGTTTTTT. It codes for CASSLAEAATNEKLFF.

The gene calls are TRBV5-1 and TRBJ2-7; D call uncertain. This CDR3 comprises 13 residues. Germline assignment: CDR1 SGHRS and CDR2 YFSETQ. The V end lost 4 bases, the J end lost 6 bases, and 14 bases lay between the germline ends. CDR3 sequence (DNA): TGCGCCAGCAGCCCGGACCCAGGCCGCGAGCAGTACTTC. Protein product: CASSPDPGREQYF.

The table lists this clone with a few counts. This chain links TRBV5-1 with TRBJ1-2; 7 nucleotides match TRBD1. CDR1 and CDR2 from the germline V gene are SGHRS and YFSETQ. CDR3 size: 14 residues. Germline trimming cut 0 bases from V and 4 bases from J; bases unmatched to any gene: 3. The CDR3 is CASSLEAGGYGYTF. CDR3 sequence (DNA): TGCGCCAGCAGCTTGGAGGCAGGGGGCTATGGCTACACCTTC.

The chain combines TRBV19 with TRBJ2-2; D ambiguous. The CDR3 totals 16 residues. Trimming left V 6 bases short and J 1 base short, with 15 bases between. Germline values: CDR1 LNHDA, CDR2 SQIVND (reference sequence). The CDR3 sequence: CASSHQRQMNTGELFF. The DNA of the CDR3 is TGTGCCAGTAGCCACCAACGGCAGATGAACACCGGGGAGCTGTTTTTT.

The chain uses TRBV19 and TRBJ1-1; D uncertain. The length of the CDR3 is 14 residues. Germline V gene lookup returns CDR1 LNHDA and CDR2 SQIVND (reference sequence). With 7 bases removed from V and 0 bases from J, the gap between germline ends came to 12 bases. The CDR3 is CASKVVHMNTEAFF. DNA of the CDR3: TGTGCCAGTAAGGTAGTACACATGAACACTGAAGCTTTCTTT.

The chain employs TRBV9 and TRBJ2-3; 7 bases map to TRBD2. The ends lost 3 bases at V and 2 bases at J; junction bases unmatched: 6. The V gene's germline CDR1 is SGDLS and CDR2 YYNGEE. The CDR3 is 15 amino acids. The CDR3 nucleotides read TGTGCCAGCAGCGCCCTAGCGGACCTCACAGATACGCAGTATTTT. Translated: CASSALADLTDTQYF. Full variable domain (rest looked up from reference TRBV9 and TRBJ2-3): DSGVTQTPKHLITATGQRVTLRCSPRSGDLSVYWYQQSLDQGLQFLIQYYNGEERAKGNILERFSAQQFPDLHSELNLSSLELGDSALYFCASSALADLTDTQYFGPGTRLTVL.

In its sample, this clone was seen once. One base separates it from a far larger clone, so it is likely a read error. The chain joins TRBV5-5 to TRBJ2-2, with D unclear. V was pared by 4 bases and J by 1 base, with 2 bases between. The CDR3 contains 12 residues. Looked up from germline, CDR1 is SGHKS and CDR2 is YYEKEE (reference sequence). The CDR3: CASSQNTGELFF. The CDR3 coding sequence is TGTGCCAGCAGCCAGAACACCGGGGAGCTGTTTTTT. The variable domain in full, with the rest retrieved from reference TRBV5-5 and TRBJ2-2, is DAGVTQSPTHLIKTRGQQVTLRCSPISGHKSVSWYQQVLGQGPQFIFQYYEKEERGRGNFPDRFSARQFPNYSSELNVNALLLGDSALYLCASSQNTGELFFGEGSRLTVL.

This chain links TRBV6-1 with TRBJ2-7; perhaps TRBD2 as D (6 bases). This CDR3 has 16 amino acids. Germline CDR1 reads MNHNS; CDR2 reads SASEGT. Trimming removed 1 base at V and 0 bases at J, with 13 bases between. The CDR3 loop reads CASSEGGASSSYEQYF. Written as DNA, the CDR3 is TGTGCCAGCAGTGAAGGCGGGGCCTCAAGCTCCTACGAGCAGTACTTC.

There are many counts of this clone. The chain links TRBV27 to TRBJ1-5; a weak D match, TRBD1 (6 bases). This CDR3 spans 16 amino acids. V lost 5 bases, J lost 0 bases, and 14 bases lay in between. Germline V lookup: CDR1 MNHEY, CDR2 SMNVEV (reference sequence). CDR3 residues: CASSLGGTNSNQPQHF. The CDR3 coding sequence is TGTGCCAGCAGTCTAGGAGGGACAAATAGCAATCAGCCCCAGCATTTT.

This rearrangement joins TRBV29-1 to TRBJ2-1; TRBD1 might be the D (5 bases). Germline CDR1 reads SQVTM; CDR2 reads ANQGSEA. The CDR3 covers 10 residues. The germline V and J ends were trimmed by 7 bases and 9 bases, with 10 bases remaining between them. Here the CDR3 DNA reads TGCAGCGGGAAAGACAGTGAGCAGTTCTTC. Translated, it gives CSGKDSEQFF.

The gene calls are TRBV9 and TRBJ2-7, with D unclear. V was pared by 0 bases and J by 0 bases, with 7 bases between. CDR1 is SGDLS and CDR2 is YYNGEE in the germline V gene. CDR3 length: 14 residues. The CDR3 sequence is CASSVGIVSYEQYF. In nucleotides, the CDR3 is TGTGCCAGCAGCGTAGGTATCGTCTCCTACGAGCAGTACTTC.

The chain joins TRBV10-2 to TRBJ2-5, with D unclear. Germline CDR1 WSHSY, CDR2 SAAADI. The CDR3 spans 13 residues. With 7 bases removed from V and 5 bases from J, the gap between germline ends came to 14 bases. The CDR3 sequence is CASTSRRMETQYF. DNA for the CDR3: TGCGCCAGCACCTCCCGGAGAATGGAGACCCAGTACTTC.

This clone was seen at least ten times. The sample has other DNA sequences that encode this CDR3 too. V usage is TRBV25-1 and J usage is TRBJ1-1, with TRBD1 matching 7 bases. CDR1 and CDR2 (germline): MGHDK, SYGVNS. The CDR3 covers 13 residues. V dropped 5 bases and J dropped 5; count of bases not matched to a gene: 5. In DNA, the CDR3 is TGTGCCAGCAGTAGACAGGGTGGGACTGAAGCTTTCTTT. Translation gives CASSRQGGTEAFF.

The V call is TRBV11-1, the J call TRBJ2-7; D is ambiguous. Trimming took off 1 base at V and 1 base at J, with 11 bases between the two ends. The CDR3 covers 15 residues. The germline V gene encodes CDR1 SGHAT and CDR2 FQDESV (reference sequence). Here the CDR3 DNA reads TGTGCCAGCAGCTTAGACGTGACGGAGTCCTACGAGCAGTACTTC. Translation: CASSLDVTESYEQYF. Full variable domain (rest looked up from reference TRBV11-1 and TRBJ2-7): EAEVAQSPRYKITEKSQAVAFWCDPISGHATLYWYRQILGQGPELLVQFQDESVVDDSQLPKDRFSAERLKGVDSTLKIQPAELGDSAMYLCASSLDVTESYEQYFGPGTRLTVT.

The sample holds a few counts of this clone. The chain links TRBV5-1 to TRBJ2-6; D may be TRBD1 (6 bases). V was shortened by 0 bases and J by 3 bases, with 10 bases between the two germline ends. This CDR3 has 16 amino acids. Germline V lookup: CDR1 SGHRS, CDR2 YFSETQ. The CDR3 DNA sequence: TGCGCCAGCAGCTTGGGGGACACCGGTGGGGCCAACGTCCTGACTTTC. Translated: CASSLGDTGGANVLTF.

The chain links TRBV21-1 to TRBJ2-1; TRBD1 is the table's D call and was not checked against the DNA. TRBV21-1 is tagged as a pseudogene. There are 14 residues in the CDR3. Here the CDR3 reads CASSPKGSYNEQFF. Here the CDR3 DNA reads TGTGCCAGCAGCCCAAAGGGGTCCTACAATGAGCAGTTCTTC.

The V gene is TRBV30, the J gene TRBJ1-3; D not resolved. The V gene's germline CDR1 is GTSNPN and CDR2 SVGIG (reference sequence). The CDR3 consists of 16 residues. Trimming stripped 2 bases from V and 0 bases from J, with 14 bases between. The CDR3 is CAWSKRGASSGNTIYF. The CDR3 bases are TGTGCCTGGAGTAAGAGAGGTGCCAGCTCTGGAAACACCATATATTTT. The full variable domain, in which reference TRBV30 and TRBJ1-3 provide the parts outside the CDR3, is SQTIHQWPATLVQPVGSPLSLECTVEGTSNPNLYWYRQAAGRGLQLLFYSVGIGQISSEVPQNLSASRPQDRQFILSSKKLLLSDSGFYLCAWSKRGASSGNTIYFGEGSWLTVV.

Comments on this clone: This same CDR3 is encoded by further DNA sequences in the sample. The CDR3 DNA reads as TGTGCCAGCAGCTTAGGTCTAGCGGGAGGAAGTACAGATACGCAGTATTTT. It yields the protein CASSLGLAGGSTDTQYF. This chain joins TRBV7-2 and TRBJ2-3, with TRBD2 identical over 11 bases. This CDR3 contains 17 residues. V was pared by 1 base and J by 3 bases, with 6 bases of the junction left unmatched. CDR1 is SGHTA, CDR2 FQGNSA, per germline.